These 18 T cell receptor beta chains share one sample of origin, sequenced in a study of T cell repertoires in cytomegalovirus infection. TCRdb re-called the reads through MiXCR, storing one row per CDR3 protein. Of 510,000 or so distinct CDR3 sequences in the sample, approximately 25% were seen once. Material for sequencing was PBMCs. These TCRs come from a human donor in good health (CMV status not recorded). Some clones in this sample may be carry-over from other donors' samples.

Concerning this clonotype itself: Given a much more abundant clone one base away, this may be a read error. The J gene is TRBJ2-2, the V gene TRBV6-4, with D perhaps matching TRBD1 (5 bases). CDR1 is MRHNA and CDR2 is SNTAGT in the germline V gene. The CDR3 has 15 residues. Deletions cut 7 bases from V and 4 bases from J, with 16 bases between. CDR3 amino acids: CASTPQEGGTGELFF. CDR3 DNA: TGTGCCAGCACTCCACAGGAAGGCGGCACCGGGGAGCTGTTTTTT.

Concerning this clonotype itself: A clone one base away is much larger, so this may be a read error. This chain uses TRBV7-8 with TRBJ1-1; D is unclear. The CDR3 is 14 amino acids. Between the trimmed V and J ends, which lost 5 bases and 3 bases, there was a span of 13 bases. Germline assignment: CDR1 SGHVS and CDR2 FQNEAQ. The CDR3 DNA sequence: TGTGCCAGCAGCATCCGGGCAATTCACACTGAAGCTTTCTTT. It yields the protein CASSIRAIHTEAFF.

This clonotype was seen ten or more times. The chain has TRBV29-1 and TRBJ2-5; D ambiguous. Germline-derived CDR1 and CDR2 are SQVTM and ANQGSEA. This CDR3 has 14 amino acids. V was pared by 3 bases and J by 5 bases, with 16 bases between. DNA for the CDR3: TGCAGCGTTGATTTGGAACTCATCGGGGAGACCCAGTACTTC. It specifies CSVDLELIGETQYF.

Many counts were recorded for this clonotype. The rearrangement uses TRBV7-8 and TRBJ1-4, with TRBD1 matching 7 bases. The CDR3 spans 16 residues. Germline lookup yields CDR1 SGHVS and CDR2 FQNEAQ. V was pared by 5 bases and J by 2 bases, with 8 bases of the junction left unmatched. CDR3 protein: CASSARQGATNEKLFF. The CDR3 DNA reads TGTGCCAGCAGCGCGAGACAGGGCGCCACTAATGAAAAACTGTTTTTT.

The chain joins TRBV12-3 or TRBV12-4 to TRBJ2-7, with D perhaps TRBD1 (5 bases). The length of the CDR3 is 14 residues. V was pared by 6 bases and J by 7 bases, with 19 bases between. For the CDR3, the DNA is TGTGCCAGCAGATCTTCGACGGACATGGGGGAGCAGTACGTC. This encodes CASRSSTDMGEQYV.

This clonotype was recorded at least ten times. The rearrangement joins TRBV11-2 to TRBJ2-3, with TRBD2 identical over 9 bases. The CDR3 has 16 residues. The germline V gene has CDR1 SGHAT and CDR2 FQNNGV. Trimming took 5 bases from V and 7 from J; bases not matched to a gene: 13. The CDR3 bases are TGTGCCAGCAGCGCGGGACAGACAGCGGGAGGAAATACGCAGTATTTT. Translating it yields CASSAGQTAGGNTQYF.

The sample holds a few counts of this clonotype. CDR3 nucleotides: TGTGCCAGCAGCTTAGATCTGGGGACAGGGGTTGACTATGGCTACACCTTC. This sequence encodes CASSLDLGTGVDYGYTF. This chain links TRBV11-2 with TRBJ1-2, with 10 bases lining up with TRBD1. The CDR3 extends over 17 amino acids. Germline loops: CDR1 SGHAT, CDR2 FQNNGV. Trimming cost V 0 bases and J 3 bases; bases outside gene matches: 7.

The chain links TRBV27 to TRBJ2-5; a possible D gene is TRBD2 (7 bases). The germline V and J ends were trimmed by 2 bases and 7 bases, with 14 bases remaining between them. The CDR3 is made up of 14 amino acids. Germline V CDR1 and CDR2: MNHEY, SMNVEV (reference sequence). The CDR3 region is CASSLGQGRVTQYF. CDR3 nucleotides: TGTGCCAGCAGTTTAGGTCAGGGGAGGGTGACCCAGTACTTC.

This chain uses TRBV7-3 with TRBJ2-3; D perhaps matches TRBD1 (6 bases). Germline V gene lookup returns CDR1 SGHTA and CDR2 FQGTGA. CDR3 length: 15 residues. V was trimmed by 3 bases and J by 0 bases, leaving 10 bases between them. CDR3 amino acids: CASSLGTPSTDTQYF. The CDR3 DNA reads as TGTGCCAGCAGCTTGGGGACACCAAGCACAGATACGCAGTATTTT. The full variable domain, its missing parts supplied by reference TRBV7-3 and TRBJ2-3, is GAGVSQTPSNKVTEKGKYVELRCDPISGHTALYWYRQSLGQGPEFLIYFQGTGAADDSGLPNDRFFAVRPEGSVSTLKIQRTERGDSAVYLCASSLGTPSTDTQYFGPGTRLTVL.

The chain has TRBV24-1 and TRBJ2-7; D may match TRBD1 or TRBD2 (5 bases each). Germline loops: CDR1 KGHDR, CDR2 SFDVKD. The V and J ends lost 8 bases and 1 base respectively, with 17 bases between them. The CDR3 spans 15 residues. CDR3 nucleotide sequence: TGTGCCACCAACAAGGACGGGACGGGATCCTACGAGCAGTACGTC. Its protein product is CATNKDGTGSYEQYV.

The chain links TRBV7-8 to TRBJ2-7; D possibly corresponds to TRBD1 (5 bases). V was cut by 8 bases and J by 6 bases, with 20 bases left in between. There are 14 residues in the CDR3. Germline V gene sequence: CDR1 SGHVS, CDR2 FQNEAQ. The DNA of the CDR3 is TGTGCCAGCTGCCTCGGGCAGGGAAGATGCGAGCAGTACTTC. Its protein product is CASCLGQGRCEQYF.

The CDR3 sequence is CASSRSTGYEAFF. The CDR3 DNA follows: TGTGCCAGCAGCCGGTCCACAGGTTATGAAGCTTTCTTT. The V and J genes are TRBV5-4 and TRBJ1-1, with D possibly being TRBD1 (5 bases). The ends were cut back, 4 bases at V and 7 bases at J, with 14 bases in the middle. CDR1 is SGHNT, CDR2 YYREEE, per germline (reference sequence). CDR3 length equals 13 residues.

Ten or more counts support this clonotype. The chain carries TRBV7-9 and TRBJ1-2, with 11 bases that match TRBD1. Germline V CDR1 and CDR2: SEHNR, FQNEAQ (reference sequence). V gave up 7 bases and J gave up 4 bases; unmatched junction bases: 11. This CDR3 region has 16 residues. CDR3 DNA: TGTGCCAGCACGCCGGGACAGGGGGAAAGTATCTATGGCTACACCTTC. It translates to CASTPGQGESIYGYTF. Based on the CDR3 plus reference TRBV7-9 and TRBJ1-2, the full variable domain is DTGVSQNPRHKITKRGQNVTFRCDPISEHNRLYWYRQTLGQGPEFLTYFQNEAQLEKSRLLSDRFSAERPKGSFSTLEIQRTEQGDSAMYLCASTPGQGESIYGYTFGSGTRLTVV.

V is TRBV28 and J is TRBJ2-5; 8 bases line up with TRBD1. J was trimmed by 2 bases and V by 4 bases; bases with no gene match: 15. Germline V lookup: CDR1 MDHEN, CDR2 SYDVKM. The CDR3 totals 18 residues. This CDR3 reads CASSWGTRGRRQQETQYF. CDR3 coding DNA: TGTGCCAGCAGTTGGGGAACCAGGGGGCGACGGCAACAAGAGACCCAGTACTTC.

This clonotype was picked up many times. The chain combines TRBV7-2 with TRBJ1-4; D is uncertain. CDR1 and CDR2 from the germline V gene are SGHTA and FQGNSA. The V gene lost 3 bases and the J gene lost 7 bases, with 12 bases spanning the gap. CDR3 size: 14 residues. CDR3: CASSFFTEGEKLFF. Written as DNA, the CDR3 is TGTGCCAGCAGCTTCTTTACGGAGGGTGAAAAACTGTTTTTT.

The table lists this clonotype with a few counts. At one of its ends the junction is not consistent with the germline gene, which may arise from a read error. This chain connects TRBV6-2 or TRBV6-3 to TRBJ2-2; D is perhaps TRBD2 (5 bases). The germline gives CDR1 MNHEY, CDR2 SVGEGT. The CDR3 loop spans 13 amino acids. CDR3 amino acids: CASSDSLGRELFF. The CDR3 DNA reads as TGTGCCAGCAGTGACTCGCTCGGGAGGGAGCTGTTTTTT.

This clonotype was detected once. V and J are TRBV6-2 or TRBV6-3 and TRBJ2-3; 7 nucleotides agree with TRBD1. The CDR3 extends over 16 amino acids. J was trimmed by 0 bases and V by 8 bases; bases with no gene match: 11. The germline V gene has CDR1 MNHEY and CDR2 SVGEGT. CDR3 DNA: TGTGCCAGCGGTAACAGGGGTCCCACTAGCACAGATACGCAGTATTTT. Translating it yields CASGNRGPTSTDTQYF.

The DNA of the CDR3 is TGTGCCAGTCGTTCTAGGACGGAAAAAAACTATGGCTACACCTTC. This sequence encodes CASRSRTEKNYGYTF. J is TRBJ1-2 and V is TRBV27; D not resolved. Per the germline V gene, CDR1 is MNHEY and CDR2 is SMNVEV (reference sequence). V gave up 9 bases and J gave up 2 bases, with 19 bases separating them. This CDR3 has 15 amino acids.